This T cell receptor beta chain was sequenced during a study of cytomegalovirus exposure and HLA in healthy donors. This clone has more than one count but fewer than ten. V was trimmed by 6 bases and J by 3 bases, leaving 14 bases between them. Germline assignment: CDR1 SEHNR and CDR2 FQNEAQ (reference sequence). There are 14 residues in the CDR3. The PCR made use of 60 Vbeta and 13 Jbeta primers. Sequenced by immunoSEQ multiplex PCR; TCRdb stores in-frame clones only, minus some. Altogether about 160,000 clones are present, 80% to 90% being singletons, with the ten largest covering about 2%. This chain joins TRBV7-9 and TRBJ1-2, with unresolved D. This clonotype was obtained from a man aged 18 to 30 in good health and CMV-seropositive. Sequenced input: PBMCs. Written as DNA, the CDR3 is TGTGCCAGCAGTCCGACGGGAAAGTACTATGGCTACACCTTC. It yields the protein CASSPTGKYYGYTF.